These 2 T cell receptor beta chains originate from one sample sequenced in a study of blood T cell repertoires in COVID-19. Profiled with immunoSEQ multiplex PCR; TCRdb holds only in-frame clones, not every one. This sample has 120,000 or so clones, with approximately 88% found just once. The sequenced sample was peripheral blood. The receptors derive from a man between 45 and 60 years old with acute or convalescent COVID-19.

The chain is built from TRBV19 and TRBJ2-2; 10 nucleotides agree with TRBD1. Germline loops: CDR1 LNHDA, CDR2 SQIVND (reference sequence). V shed 9 bases, J shed 6 bases, and the junction held 10 bases outside the gene matches. CDR3 length: 15 amino acids. Written as DNA, the CDR3 is TGTGCCAGCGACAGACAGGGGGCTGGGTCCGGGGAGCTGTTTTTT. It codes for CASDRQGAGSGELFF.

This clone was observed a single time. The J gene is TRBJ1-1, the V gene TRBV10-3; the D is unclear. Trimming shortened V by 0 bases and J by 7 bases, and 6 bases separated the two germline ends. CDR3 size: 12 residues. Germline CDR1 is ENHRY and CDR2 is SYGVKD. CDR3 loop: CAISESRYEAFF. Here the CDR3 DNA reads TGTGCCATCAGTGAGTCGAGGTATGAAGCTTTCTTT.